These 15 T cell receptor beta chains were sequenced from one sample in a study of OX40 agonist ivuxolimab in advanced cancers. The assay was immunoSEQ multiplex PCR, and TCRdb's table has in-frame clones only and misses some. There are approximately 70,000 clones in the sample; roughly 84% occur only once, and around 1.4% lies in the top ten. The sequenced sample was CD4+ or CD8+ T cells sorted from blood, obtained in a trial of the OX40 agonist ivuxolimab. Receptors originate from an adult with an advanced solid tumor such as melanoma, head and neck, liver or kidney cancer.

J is TRBJ1-5 and V is TRBV19; D perhaps matches TRBD1 (6 bases). The CDR3 is 14 residues long. The V gene lost 7 bases and the J gene lost 2 bases, with 12 bases spanning the gap. Germline-derived CDR1 and CDR2 are LNHDA and SQIVND (reference sequence). The CDR3 sequence is CASNPDSRNQPQHF. The CDR3 nucleotides read TGTGCCAGTAACCCGGACAGCCGCAATCAGCCCCAGCATTTT. Combining the CDR3 with reference TRBV19 and TRBJ1-5 gives the whole variable domain DGGITQSPKYLFRKEGQNVTLSCEQNLNHDAMYWYRQDPGQGLRLIYYSQIVNDFQKGDIAEGYSVSREKKESFPLTVTSAQKNPTAFYLCASNPDSRNQPQHFGDGTRLSIL.

The chain is built from TRBV7-8 and TRBJ1-1; D possibly corresponds to TRBD1 (5 bases). V dropped 2 bases and J dropped 0 bases, with 7 bases sitting between them. This CDR3 comprises 14 residues. Germline CDR1 SGHVS, CDR2 FQNEAQ. The DNA for the CDR3 is TGTGCCAGCAGCTTACAGGGAATGAACACTGAAGCTTTCTTT. Protein sequence: CASSLQGMNTEAFF.

The V call is TRBV19, the J call TRBJ2-7, with 8 bases identical to TRBD1. Germline V lookup: CDR1 LNHDA, CDR2 SQIVND (reference sequence). The CDR3 sequence is 15 residues long. V was clipped by 7 bases and J by 3 bases; unmatched bases: 11. CDR3 sequence (DNA): TGTGCCAGTACCACTGGGGGGACAGGTTACTACGAGCAGTACTTC. Translating it yields CASTTGGTGYYEQYF.

This rearrangement joins TRBV5-5 to TRBJ2-1; D gene ambiguous. The germline V gene has CDR1 SGHKS and CDR2 YYEKEE (reference sequence). Trimming stripped 0 bases from V and 4 bases from J, with 11 bases between. This CDR3 is 15 amino acids long. The CDR3 protein is CASSLELYGYNEQFF. For the CDR3, the DNA is TGTGCCAGCAGCTTGGAGCTGTACGGGTACAATGAGCAGTTCTTC.

This rearrangement joins TRBV6-6 to TRBJ2-7, with D maybe TRBD1 (5 bases). The CDR3 loop spans 14 amino acids. Germline loops: CDR1 MNHNY, CDR2 SVGAGI (reference sequence). V lost 6 bases to trimming and J lost 1 base, with 13 bases between them. The CDR3: CASRMTEMSYEQYF. As DNA, the CDR3 is TGTGCCAGCAGGATGACAGAGATGTCCTACGAGCAGTACTTC.

This clone was picked up a small number of times. The chain recombines TRBV14 with TRBJ2-1; D uncertain. The germline V gene encodes CDR1 SGHDN and CDR2 FVKESK. V was trimmed by 0 bases and J by 1 base, leaving 7 bases between them. This CDR3 is built from 15 residues. The CDR3 region is CASSQDRGSYNEQFF. The CDR3 DNA is TGTGCCAGCAGCCAAGATCGTGGGTCCTACAATGAGCAGTTCTTC.

The chain is built from TRBV7-2 and TRBJ2-2, with D tentatively TRBD2 (5 bases). The CDR3 is 13 residues long. Germline CDR1 reads SGHTA; CDR2 reads FQGNSA. V was trimmed by 8 bases and J by 3 bases, leaving 10 bases between them. The CDR3 is CASAGLYTGELFF. The CDR3, as DNA: TGTGCCAGCGCGGGCCTTTACACCGGGGAGCTGTTTTTT.

The chain combines TRBV6-5 with TRBJ1-1; D not certain. V was trimmed by 0 bases and J by 5 bases, leaving 10 bases between them. This CDR3 has 14 amino acids. Germline V gives CDR1 MNHEY, CDR2 SVGAGI. CDR3 nucleotide sequence: TGTGCCAGCAGTTACTCGCGAGGCAGGACTGAAGCTTTCTTT. It is translated as CASSYSRGRTEAFF.

The chain uses TRBV7-8 and TRBJ2-7; TRBD2 matches 10 bases. CDR1 is SGHVS and CDR2 is FQNEAQ in the germline V gene. This CDR3 contains 20 residues. The J segment lost 6 bases and the V segment lost 1 base, leaving 21 bases of the junction unmatched. The CDR3 spells CASSLVPASGGPTTMGEQYF. The CDR3 nucleotides read TGTGCCAGCAGCTTAGTACCAGCTAGCGGGGGCCCTACTACGATGGGCGAGCAGTACTTC.

The chain employs TRBV7-6 and TRBJ1-4; D gene unclear. CDR1 and CDR2 (germline): SGHVS, FNYEAQ. The CDR3 runs to 14 residues. V dropped 7 bases and J dropped 0 bases, with 9 bases sitting between them. CDR3 DNA: TGTGCCAGCACCCAGGATGCAACTAATGAAAAACTGTTTTTT. Its translation: CASTQDATNEKLFF.

The CDR3 loop reads CASSGTPVRQYF. CDR3 DNA: TGTGCCAGCAGCGGGACTCCAGTACGGCAGTACTTC. The rearrangement uses TRBV9 and TRBJ2-7; perhaps TRBD2 as D (5 bases). Looked up from germline, CDR1 is SGDLS and CDR2 is YYNGEE. CDR3 length equals 12 residues. Trimming removed 3 bases from V and 9 bases from J, with 13 bases in between.

Here the CDR3 reads CASSSGTGRNEQYF. The CDR3 DNA is TGTGCCAGCAGCTCTGGGACCGGGCGCAACGAGCAGTACTTC. The chain carries TRBV7-9 and TRBJ2-7; D may match TRBD1 or TRBD2 (5 bases each). The germline gives CDR1 SEHNR, CDR2 FQNEAQ (reference sequence). The CDR3 covers 14 residues. V gave up 4 bases and J gave up 5 bases, with 15 bases separating them.

This clone was found a few times. The V gene is TRBV7-6, the J gene TRBJ1-3; D is possibly TRBD1 (5 bases). The CDR3 contains 17 residues. Trimming stripped 2 bases from V and 3 bases from J, with 17 bases between. Germline-derived CDR1 and CDR2 are SGHVS and FNYEAQ. The CDR3, as DNA: TGTGCCAGCAGCTTAAGGGGTCCGAGGGGCCTTGGAAACACCATATATTTT. Amino acids: CASSLRGPRGLGNTIYF.

The V and J genes are TRBV5-1 and TRBJ1-4; 8 positions match TRBD1. V shed 5 bases, J shed 3 bases, and the junction held 6 bases outside the gene matches. The V gene's germline CDR1 is SGHRS and CDR2 YFSETQ. The CDR3 length is 15 residues. CDR3 bases: TGCGCCAGCAGTTTCGTACAGGGGGCTAATGAAAAACTGTTTTTT. It specifies CASSFVQGANEKLFF.

This rearrangement joins TRBV5-1 to TRBJ2-7, with a tentative D call TRBD1 (5 bases). This CDR3 contains 14 residues. Trimming stripped 3 bases from V and 1 base from J, with 11 bases between. Per the germline V gene, CDR1 is SGHRS and CDR2 is YFSETQ. The CDR3 nucleotides read TGCGCCAGCAGCTCCCCGACAGTTTCCTACGAGCAGTACTTC. Its protein product is CASSSPTVSYEQYF.